The present T cell receptor beta chain was sequenced within a study of identical twins. The study, taken as a whole, reports: Researchers reported excess low generation probability among twin-shared out-of-frame alpha sequences. Twin pairs had excess sharing that was weaker in beta out-of-frame sequences.

This clonotype was detected a few times. Its antigen is currently unknown. One entry per CDR3 protein results from TCRdb running MiXCR on the 5' RACE reads. This table holds about 920,000 distinct CDR3 sequences, around an eighth found once. Germline assignment: CDR1 SGHVS and CDR2 FNYEAQ. The junction had 12 bases not matched to a gene; V was cut back by 1 base and J by 4 bases. The CDR3 covers 18 residues. In addition, the sample was reused for a study of yellow fever vaccine responses in identical twins.

Input material: PBMCs. The rearrangement links TRBV7-6 to TRBJ2-7, with 11 positions matching TRBD2. This clonotype was sampled from a woman between 18 and 30 years old in good health. CDR3 nucleotides: TGTGCCAGCAGCTTAGGGGCTAGCGGGAGGTTTAGGACGTACGAGCAGTACTTC. This translates into CASSLGASGRFRTYEQYF.